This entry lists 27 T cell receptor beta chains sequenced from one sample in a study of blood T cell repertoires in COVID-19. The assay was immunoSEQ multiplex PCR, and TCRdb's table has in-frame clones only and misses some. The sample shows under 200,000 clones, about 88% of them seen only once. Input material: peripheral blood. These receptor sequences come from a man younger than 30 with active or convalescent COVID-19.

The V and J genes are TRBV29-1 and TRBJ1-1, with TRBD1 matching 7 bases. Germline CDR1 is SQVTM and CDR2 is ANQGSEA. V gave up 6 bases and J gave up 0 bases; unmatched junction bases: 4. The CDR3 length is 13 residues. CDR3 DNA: TGCAGCGTACCCAGGGGGATGAACACTGAAGCTTTCTTT. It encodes CSVPRGMNTEAFF.

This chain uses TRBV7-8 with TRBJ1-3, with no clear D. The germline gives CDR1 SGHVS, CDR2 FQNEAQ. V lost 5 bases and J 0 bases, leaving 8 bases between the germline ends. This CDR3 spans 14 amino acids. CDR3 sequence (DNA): TGTGCCAGCAGCACAGAATTCTCTGGAAACACCATATATTTT. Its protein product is CASSTEFSGNTIYF.

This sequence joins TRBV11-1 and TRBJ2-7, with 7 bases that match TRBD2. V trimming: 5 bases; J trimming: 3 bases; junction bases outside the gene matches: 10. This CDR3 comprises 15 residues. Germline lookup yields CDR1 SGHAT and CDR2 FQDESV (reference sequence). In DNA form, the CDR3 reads TGTGCCAGCAGCCCCCCCGCTAGCGGTATCTACGAGCAGTACTTC. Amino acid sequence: CASSPPASGIYEQYF.

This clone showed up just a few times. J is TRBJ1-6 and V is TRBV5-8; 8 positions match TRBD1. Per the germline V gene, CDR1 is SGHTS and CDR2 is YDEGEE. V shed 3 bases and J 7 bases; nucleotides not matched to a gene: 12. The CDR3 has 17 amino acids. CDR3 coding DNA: TGTGCCAGCAGCTACGACATTGGGACAGGAACCAATTCACCCCTCCACTTT. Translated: CASSYDIGTGTNSPLHF.

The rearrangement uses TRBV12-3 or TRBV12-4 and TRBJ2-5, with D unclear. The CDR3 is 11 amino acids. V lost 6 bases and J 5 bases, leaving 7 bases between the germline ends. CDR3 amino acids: CASRGRETQYF. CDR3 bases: TGTGCCAGCAGGGGCCGGGAGACCCAGTACTTC.

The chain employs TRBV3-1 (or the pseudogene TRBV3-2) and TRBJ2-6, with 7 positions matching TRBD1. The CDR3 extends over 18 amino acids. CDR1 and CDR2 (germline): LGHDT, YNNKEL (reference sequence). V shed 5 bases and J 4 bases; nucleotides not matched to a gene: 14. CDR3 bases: TGTGCCAGCAGCTTCCGAGGGGGCATCCGAGGGGGGGCCAACGTCCTGACTTTC. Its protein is CASSFRGGIRGGANVLTF.

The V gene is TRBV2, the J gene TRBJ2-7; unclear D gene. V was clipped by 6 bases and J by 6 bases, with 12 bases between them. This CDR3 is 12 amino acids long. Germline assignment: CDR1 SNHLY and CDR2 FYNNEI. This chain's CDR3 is CASRGAAFEQYF. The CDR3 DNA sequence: TGTGCCAGCAGGGGCGCAGCTTTCGAGCAGTACTTC.

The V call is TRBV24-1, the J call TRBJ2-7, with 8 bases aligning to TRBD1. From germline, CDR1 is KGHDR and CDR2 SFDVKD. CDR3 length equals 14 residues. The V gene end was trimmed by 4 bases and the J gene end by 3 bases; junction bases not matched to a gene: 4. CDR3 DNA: TGTGCCACCAGTGACCATGACAGGGGCTACGAGCAGTACTTC. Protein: CATSDHDRGYEQYF.

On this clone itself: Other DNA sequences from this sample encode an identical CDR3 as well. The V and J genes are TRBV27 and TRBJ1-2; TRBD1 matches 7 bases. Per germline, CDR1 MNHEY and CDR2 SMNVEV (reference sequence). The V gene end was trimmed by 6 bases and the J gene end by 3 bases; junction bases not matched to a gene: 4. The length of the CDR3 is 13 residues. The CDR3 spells CASSLGQDYGYTF. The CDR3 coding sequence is TGTGCCAGCAGCCTAGGACAGGACTATGGCTACACCTTC.

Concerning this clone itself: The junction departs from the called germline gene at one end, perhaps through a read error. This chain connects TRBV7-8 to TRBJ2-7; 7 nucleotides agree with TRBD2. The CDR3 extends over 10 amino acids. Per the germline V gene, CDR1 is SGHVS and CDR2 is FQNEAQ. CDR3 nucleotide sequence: TGTGCCAGCAGCTTAAATGGACTAGACTTC. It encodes CASSLNGLDF.

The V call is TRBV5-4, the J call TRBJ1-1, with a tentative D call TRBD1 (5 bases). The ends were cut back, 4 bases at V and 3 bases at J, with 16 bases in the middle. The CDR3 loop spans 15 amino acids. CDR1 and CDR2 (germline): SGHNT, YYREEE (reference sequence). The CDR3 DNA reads TGTGCCAGCAGCCCCCCCACAGGAAAGCACACTGAAGCTTTCTTT. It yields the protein CASSPPTGKHTEAFF.

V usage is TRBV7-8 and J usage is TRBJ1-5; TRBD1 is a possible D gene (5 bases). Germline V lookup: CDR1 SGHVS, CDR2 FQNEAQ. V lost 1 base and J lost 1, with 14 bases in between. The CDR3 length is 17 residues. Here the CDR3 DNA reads TGTGCCAGCAGCTTAGATTGGGCAGGGAAAAGCAATCAGCCCCAGCATTTT. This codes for CASSLDWAGKSNQPQHF.

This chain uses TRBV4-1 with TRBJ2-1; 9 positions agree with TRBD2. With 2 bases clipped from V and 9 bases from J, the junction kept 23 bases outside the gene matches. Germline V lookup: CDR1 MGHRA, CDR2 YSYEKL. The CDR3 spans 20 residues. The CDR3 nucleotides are TGCGCCAGCAGCCAACCCCCTTTTCGGAAGGCGGGAGGGCTGCGTATTGAGCAGTTCTTC. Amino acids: CASSQPPFRKAGGLRIEQFF.

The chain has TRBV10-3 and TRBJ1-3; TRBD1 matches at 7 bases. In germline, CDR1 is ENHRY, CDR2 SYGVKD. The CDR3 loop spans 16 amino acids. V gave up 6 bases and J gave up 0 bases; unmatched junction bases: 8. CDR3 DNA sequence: TGTGCCATCAGCCAACGACAGGGATTCTCTGGAAACACCATATATTTT. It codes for CAISQRQGFSGNTIYF.

CDR3 coding DNA: TGTGCCAGCAGCATGCGAACAGGGGATTACACTGAAGCTTTCTTT. Its translation is CASSMRTGDYTEAFF. The chain carries TRBV7-8 and TRBJ1-1; 7 bases match TRBD1. V shed 5 bases, J shed 3 bases, and the junction held 9 bases outside the gene matches. The length of the CDR3 is 15 residues. Germline loops: CDR1 SGHVS, CDR2 FQNEAQ.

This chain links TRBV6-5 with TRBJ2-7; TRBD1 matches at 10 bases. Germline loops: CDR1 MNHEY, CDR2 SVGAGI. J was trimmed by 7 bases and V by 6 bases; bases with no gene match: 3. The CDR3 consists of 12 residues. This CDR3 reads CASSRTGGEQYF. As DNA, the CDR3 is TGTGCCAGCAGCCGGACAGGGGGGGAGCAGTACTTC.

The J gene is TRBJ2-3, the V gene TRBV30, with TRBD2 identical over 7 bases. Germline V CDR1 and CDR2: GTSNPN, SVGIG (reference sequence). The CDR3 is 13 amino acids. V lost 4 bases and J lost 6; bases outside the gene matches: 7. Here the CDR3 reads CAWIETSRDTQYF. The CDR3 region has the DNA TGTGCCTGGATCGAGACTAGCCGGGATACGCAGTATTTT.

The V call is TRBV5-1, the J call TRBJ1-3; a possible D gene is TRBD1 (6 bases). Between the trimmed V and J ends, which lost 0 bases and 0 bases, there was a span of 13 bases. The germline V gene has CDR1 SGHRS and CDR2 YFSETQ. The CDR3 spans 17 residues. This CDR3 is CASSLGPGTRSGNTIYF. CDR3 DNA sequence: TGCGCCAGCAGCTTGGGCCCTGGGACACGCTCTGGAAACACCATATATTTT.

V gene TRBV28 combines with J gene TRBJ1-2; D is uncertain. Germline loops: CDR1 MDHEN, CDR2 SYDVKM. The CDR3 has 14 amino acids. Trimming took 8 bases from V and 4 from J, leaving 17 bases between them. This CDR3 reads CASVGAGLAYGYTF. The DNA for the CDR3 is TGTGCCAGCGTAGGTGCGGGTCTAGCCTATGGCTACACCTTC.

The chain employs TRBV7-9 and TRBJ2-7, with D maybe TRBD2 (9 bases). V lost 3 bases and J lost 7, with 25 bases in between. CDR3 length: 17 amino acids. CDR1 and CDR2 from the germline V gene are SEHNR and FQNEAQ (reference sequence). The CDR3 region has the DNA TGTGCCAGCAGCTTCCCTCCAGGGGGCCTAAGCGGGAGGGAGCAGTACTTC. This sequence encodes CASSFPPGGLSGREQYF.

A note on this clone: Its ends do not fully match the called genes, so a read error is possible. In nucleotides, the CDR3 is TGTGCTAGCAGCCCCCTTGAGGGATCTTCTCCTTACGAGCAGTACTTC. It specifies CASSPLEGSSPYEQYF. The chain joins TRBV7-7 to TRBJ2-7; the D gene is possibly TRBD2 (5 bases). The CDR3 extends over 16 amino acids. The V gene's germline CDR1 is SSHAT and CDR2 FNYEAQ (reference sequence).

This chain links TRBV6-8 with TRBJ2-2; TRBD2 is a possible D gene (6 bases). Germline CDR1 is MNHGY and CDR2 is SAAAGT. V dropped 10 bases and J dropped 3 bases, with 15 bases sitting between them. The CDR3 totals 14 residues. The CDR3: CATPRRADTGELFF. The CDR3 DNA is TGTGCCACCCCAAGGAGGGCGGACACCGGGGAGCTGTTTTTT.

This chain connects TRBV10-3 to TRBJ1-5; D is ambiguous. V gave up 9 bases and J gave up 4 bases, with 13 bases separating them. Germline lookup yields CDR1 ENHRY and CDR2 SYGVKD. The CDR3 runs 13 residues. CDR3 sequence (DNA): TGTGCCATTGCCGAATCGGAGAATCAGCCCCAGCATTTT. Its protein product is CAIAESENQPQHF.

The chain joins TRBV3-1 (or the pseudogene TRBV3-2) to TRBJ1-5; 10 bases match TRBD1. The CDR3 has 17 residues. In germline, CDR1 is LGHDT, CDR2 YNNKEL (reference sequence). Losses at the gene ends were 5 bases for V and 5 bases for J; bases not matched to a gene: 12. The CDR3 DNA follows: TGTGCCAGCAGCGCCGGGACAGGGGTCCCAGATTATCAGCCCCAGCATTTT. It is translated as CASSAGTGVPDYQPQHF.

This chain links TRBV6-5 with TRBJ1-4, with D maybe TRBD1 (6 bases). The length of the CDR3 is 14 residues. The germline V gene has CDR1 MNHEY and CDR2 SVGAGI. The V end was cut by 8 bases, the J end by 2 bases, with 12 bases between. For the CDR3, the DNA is TGTGCCAGCGGATATACAGGGACTAATGAAAAACTGTTTTTT. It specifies CASGYTGTNEKLFF.

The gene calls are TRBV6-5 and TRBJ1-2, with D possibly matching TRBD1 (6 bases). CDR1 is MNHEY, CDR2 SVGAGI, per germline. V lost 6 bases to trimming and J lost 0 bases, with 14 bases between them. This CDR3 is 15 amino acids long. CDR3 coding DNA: TGTGCCAGCAGAAAAGACAGGAGTACTAACTATGGCTACACCTTC. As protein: CASRKDRSTNYGYTF.

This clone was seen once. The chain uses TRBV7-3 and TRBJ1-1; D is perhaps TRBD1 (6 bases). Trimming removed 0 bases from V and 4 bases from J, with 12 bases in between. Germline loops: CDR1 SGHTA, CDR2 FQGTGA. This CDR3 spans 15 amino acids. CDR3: CASSLTYPGVTEAFF. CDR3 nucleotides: TGTGCCAGCAGCTTAACCTATCCAGGGGTCACTGAAGCTTTCTTT. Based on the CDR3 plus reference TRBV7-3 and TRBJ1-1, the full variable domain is GAGVSQTPSNKVTEKGKYVELRCDPISGHTALYWYRQSLGQGPEFLIYFQGTGAADDSGLPNDRFFAVRPEGSVSTLKIQRTERGDSAVYLCASSLTYPGVTEAFFGQGTRLTVV.